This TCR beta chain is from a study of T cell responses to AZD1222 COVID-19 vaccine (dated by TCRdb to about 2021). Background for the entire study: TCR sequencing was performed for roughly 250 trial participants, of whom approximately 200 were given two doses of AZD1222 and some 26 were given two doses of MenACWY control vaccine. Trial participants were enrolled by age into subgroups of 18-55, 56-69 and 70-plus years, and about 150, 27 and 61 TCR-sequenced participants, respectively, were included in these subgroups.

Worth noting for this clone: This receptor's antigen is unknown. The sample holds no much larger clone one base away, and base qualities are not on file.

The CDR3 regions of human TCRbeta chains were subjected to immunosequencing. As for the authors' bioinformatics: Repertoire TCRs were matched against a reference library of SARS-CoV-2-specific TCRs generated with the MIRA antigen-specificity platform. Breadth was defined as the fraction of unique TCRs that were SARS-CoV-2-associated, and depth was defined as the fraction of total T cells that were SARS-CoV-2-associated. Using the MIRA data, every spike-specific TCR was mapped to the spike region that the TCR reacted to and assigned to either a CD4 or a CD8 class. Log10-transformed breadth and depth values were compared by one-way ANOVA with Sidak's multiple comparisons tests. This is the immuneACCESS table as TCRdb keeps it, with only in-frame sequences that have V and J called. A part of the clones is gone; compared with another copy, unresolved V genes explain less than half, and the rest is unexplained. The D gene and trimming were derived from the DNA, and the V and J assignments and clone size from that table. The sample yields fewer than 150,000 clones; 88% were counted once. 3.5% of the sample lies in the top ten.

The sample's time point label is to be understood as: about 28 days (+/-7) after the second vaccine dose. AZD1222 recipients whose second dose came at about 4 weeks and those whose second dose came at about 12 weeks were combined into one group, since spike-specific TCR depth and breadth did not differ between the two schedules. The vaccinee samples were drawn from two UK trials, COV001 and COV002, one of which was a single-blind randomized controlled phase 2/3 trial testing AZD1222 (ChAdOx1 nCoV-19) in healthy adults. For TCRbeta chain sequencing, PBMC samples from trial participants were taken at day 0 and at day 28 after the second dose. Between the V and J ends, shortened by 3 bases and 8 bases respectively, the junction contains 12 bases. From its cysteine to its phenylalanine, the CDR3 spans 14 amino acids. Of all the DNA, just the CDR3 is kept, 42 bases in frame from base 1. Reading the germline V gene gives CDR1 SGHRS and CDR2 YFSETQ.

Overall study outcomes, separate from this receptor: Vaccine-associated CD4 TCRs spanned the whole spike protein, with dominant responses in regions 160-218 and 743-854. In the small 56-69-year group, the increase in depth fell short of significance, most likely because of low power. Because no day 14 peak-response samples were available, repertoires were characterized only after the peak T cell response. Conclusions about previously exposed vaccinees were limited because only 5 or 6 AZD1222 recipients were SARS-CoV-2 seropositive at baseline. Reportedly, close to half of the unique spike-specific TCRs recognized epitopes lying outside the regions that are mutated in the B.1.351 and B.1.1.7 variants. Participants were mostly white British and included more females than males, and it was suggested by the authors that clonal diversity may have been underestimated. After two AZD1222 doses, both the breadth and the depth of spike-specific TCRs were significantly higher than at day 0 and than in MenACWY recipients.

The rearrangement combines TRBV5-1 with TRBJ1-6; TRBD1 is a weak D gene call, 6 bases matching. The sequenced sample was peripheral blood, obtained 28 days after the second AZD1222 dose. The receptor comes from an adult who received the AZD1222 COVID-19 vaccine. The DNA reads TGCGCCAGCAGCTCCAACAGGGTCGATTCACCCCTCCACTTT. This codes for CASSSNRVDSPLHF.